These 16 T cell receptor beta chains came from one sample sequenced in a study of CD8 T cells in Susac syndrome (dated by TCRdb to the late 2010s). The library was built by means of the immunoSEQ multiplex PCR assay. RNA was extracted using the RNeasy kit, and about 0.45 to 1 ug of the RNA was reverse transcribed with random hexamers. TCRdb cleaned the public reads at Q25 with fastp, built clones with MiXCR and kept in-frame beta chains. Each entry is one CDR3 protein sequence, shown with its most common DNA and genes. In all, the sample holds approximately 200,000 distinct CDR3 sequences, and more than 85% of those were seen once. Jointly, the top ten make up approximately 0.075% of the sample. The sample comprised CD4+ T cells from PBMCs. These receptors were collected from a human donor with multiple sclerosis.

This chain uses TRBV12-3 or TRBV12-4 with TRBJ2-7; 8 bases map to TRBD1. The CDR3 is 13 residues long. V shed 9 bases and J 5 bases; nucleotides not matched to a gene: 9. This chain's CDR3 is CASRDRHMDEQYF. The DNA for the CDR3 is TGTGCCAGTCGGGACAGGCACATGGACGAGCAGTACTTC.

The genes are TRBV20-1 and TRBJ2-5, with 11 bases lining up with TRBD2. This CDR3 has 16 amino acids. The junction had 4 bases not matched to a gene; V was cut back by 0 bases and J by 1 base. Germline assignment: CDR1 DFQATT and CDR2 SNEGSKA (reference sequence). CDR3 nucleotides: TGCAGTGCTAGAGATCCCCTAGCGGGGGGCCAAGAGACCCAGTACTTC. Translating gives CSARDPLAGGQETQYF.

This chain links TRBV12-3 or TRBV12-4 with TRBJ2-1; D gene unclear. The V gene lost 2 bases and the J gene lost 7 bases, with 12 bases spanning the gap. The CDR3 totals 14 residues. The chain's CDR3 is CASSLIPPENEQFF. In DNA, the CDR3 is TGTGCCAGCAGTTTAATCCCCCCAGAGAATGAGCAGTTCTTC.

This clonotype occurred once. This rearrangement joins TRBV29-1 to TRBJ2-2; a weak D match, TRBD2 (5 bases). Germline V gene sequence: CDR1 SQVTM, CDR2 ANQGSEA. V lost 2 bases to trimming and J lost 5 bases, with 12 bases between them. The CDR3 runs 14 residues. The CDR3 protein is CSVEILPGTGELFF. The CDR3 DNA is TGCAGCGTTGAAATCTTACCGGGAACCGGGGAGCTGTTTTTT.

The chain is built from TRBV3-1 and TRBJ2-1; the D gene is possibly TRBD1 (6 bases). The V end lost 3 bases, the J end lost 6 bases, and 21 bases lay between the germline ends. CDR1 is LGHDT and CDR2 is YNNKEL in the germline V gene (reference sequence). The CDR3 runs to 17 residues. DNA of the CDR3: TGTGCCAGCAGCCATAGCTTTGGGGGCTCTAGCTCCAATGAGCAGTTCTTC. Its translation: CASSHSFGGSSSNEQFF.

The V gene is TRBV10-2, the J gene TRBJ2-3; tentatively, D is TRBD2 (6 bases). V dropped 3 bases and J dropped 1 base, with 8 bases sitting between them. CDR3 length: 14 amino acids. The germline V gene has CDR1 WSHSY and CDR2 SAAADI. The CDR3 sequence is CASSDPGGTDTQYF. In DNA form, the CDR3 reads TGCGCCAGCAGTGACCCGGGGGGCACAGATACGCAGTATTTT.

The chain has TRBV29-1 and TRBJ1-1; unclear D gene. The CDR3 contains 12 residues. V lost 4 bases to trimming and J lost 1 base, with 7 bases between them. Per germline, CDR1 SQVTM and CDR2 ANQGSEA. The chain's CDR3 is CSVVRWNTEAFF. The CDR3 DNA reads as TGCAGCGTTGTTCGGTGGAACACTGAAGCTTTCTTT. Full variable domain (remainder filled in from reference TRBV29-1 and TRBJ1-1): SAVISQKPSRDICQRGTSLTIQCQVDSQVTMMFWYRQQPGQSLTLIATANQGSEATYESGFVIDKFPISRPNLTFSTLTVSNMSPEDSSIYLCSVVRWNTEAFFGQGTRLTVV.

This chain links TRBV7-9 with TRBJ2-5, with a tentative D call TRBD2 (6 bases). V dropped 1 base and J dropped 4 bases, with 13 bases sitting between them. The germline V gene encodes CDR1 SEHNR and CDR2 FQNEAQ (reference sequence). This CDR3 comprises 15 residues. The CDR3 protein is CASSLGSGLGETQYF. DNA of the CDR3: TGTGCCAGCAGCTTAGGAAGCGGGTTGGGAGAGACCCAGTACTTC.

This clonotype was counted a few times. One end of the junction does not line up with germline, which may come from a read error. The genes are TRBV5-1 and TRBJ2-1, with D possibly being TRBD1 (6 bases). The CDR3 is 13 residues long. Germline values: CDR1 SGHRS, CDR2 YFSETQ. The CDR3: CASSLDSYNEQFF. CDR3 bases: TGTGCTAGCAGCTTGGACAGTTACAATGAGCAGTTCTTC.

V gene TRBV7-3 combines with J gene TRBJ2-2, with D unclear. Per the germline V gene, CDR1 is SGHTA and CDR2 is FQGTGA. The CDR3 has 13 amino acids. The V gene lost 0 bases and the J gene lost 7 bases, with 6 bases spanning the gap. The CDR3 reads CASSLTLGGELFF. CDR3 bases: TGTGCCAGCAGCTTAACCCTGGGCGGGGAGCTGTTTTTT.

Written as DNA, the CDR3 is TGTGCCAGCAGCCAAGGTATCTTAGGGGCAGGGGGCTCCAGTTCACCCCTCCACTTT. Translated: CASSQGILGAGGSSSPLHF. The chain is built from TRBV3-1 and TRBJ1-6; 8 bases are a match to TRBD1. The V gene end was trimmed by 1 base and the J gene end by 9 bases; junction bases not matched to a gene: 17. This CDR3 has 19 residues. Germline values: CDR1 LGHDT, CDR2 YNNKEL (reference sequence).

The rearrangement uses TRBV27 and TRBJ1-6; TRBD1 agrees at 7 bases. V was clipped by 6 bases and J by 7 bases; unmatched bases: 9. The CDR3 spans 15 residues. The germline CDR1 and CDR2 sequences are MNHEY and SMNVEV (reference sequence). This chain's CDR3 is CASRTGTVWNSPLHF. CDR3 DNA: TGTGCCAGCAGAACCGGGACAGTGTGGAATTCACCCCTCCACTTT.

The genes are TRBV12-3 or TRBV12-4 and TRBJ2-1; D not resolved. There are 15 residues in the CDR3. The V end lost 3 bases, the J end lost 5 bases, and 14 bases lay between the germline ends. As DNA, the CDR3 is TGTGCCAGCAGTTTCTCGGGCTTTCCTCACAATGAGCAGTTCTTC. It specifies CASSFSGFPHNEQFF.

CDR3: CASSLAGQGRGAFF. The CDR3 coding sequence is TGTGCCAGCAGCTTAGCCGGACAGGGGAGGGGAGCTTTCTTT. The chain links TRBV11-2 to TRBJ1-1; 9 nucleotides agree with TRBD1. The germline V gene has CDR1 SGHAT and CDR2 FQNNGV. Trimming removed 1 base from V and 10 bases from J; junction bases left unmatched: 7. This CDR3 has 14 residues.

V and J are TRBV20-1 and TRBJ2-1, with D tentatively TRBD1 or TRBD2 (5 bases each). Germline assignment: CDR1 DFQATT and CDR2 SNEGSKA (reference sequence). This CDR3 has 14 residues. The V gene lost 4 bases and the J gene lost 0 bases, with 10 bases spanning the gap. CDR3 residues: CSAKGRTSYNEQFF. The CDR3 coding sequence is TGCAGTGCTAAGGGACGGACCTCCTACAATGAGCAGTTCTTC.

The chain uses TRBV20-1 and TRBJ2-7, with D possibly being TRBD2 (6 bases). There are 14 residues in the CDR3. CDR1 and CDR2 (germline): DFQATT, SNEGSKA (reference sequence). The V gene lost 3 bases and the J gene lost 5 bases, with 17 bases spanning the gap. For the CDR3, the DNA is TGCAGTGCTAGGGCGCCGGCAGGGAGGAACGAGCAGTACTTC. Protein product: CSARAPAGRNEQYF.